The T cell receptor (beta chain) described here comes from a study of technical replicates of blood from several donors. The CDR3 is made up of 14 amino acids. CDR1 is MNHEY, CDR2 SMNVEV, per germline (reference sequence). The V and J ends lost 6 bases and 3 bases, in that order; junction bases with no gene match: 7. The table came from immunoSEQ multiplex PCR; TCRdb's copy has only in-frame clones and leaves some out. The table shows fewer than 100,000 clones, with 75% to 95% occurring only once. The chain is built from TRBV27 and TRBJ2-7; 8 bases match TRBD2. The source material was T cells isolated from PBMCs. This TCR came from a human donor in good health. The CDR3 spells CASRGTSQGYEQYF. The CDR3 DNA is TGTGCCAGCAGGGGGACTAGTCAGGGCTACGAGCAGTACTTC.